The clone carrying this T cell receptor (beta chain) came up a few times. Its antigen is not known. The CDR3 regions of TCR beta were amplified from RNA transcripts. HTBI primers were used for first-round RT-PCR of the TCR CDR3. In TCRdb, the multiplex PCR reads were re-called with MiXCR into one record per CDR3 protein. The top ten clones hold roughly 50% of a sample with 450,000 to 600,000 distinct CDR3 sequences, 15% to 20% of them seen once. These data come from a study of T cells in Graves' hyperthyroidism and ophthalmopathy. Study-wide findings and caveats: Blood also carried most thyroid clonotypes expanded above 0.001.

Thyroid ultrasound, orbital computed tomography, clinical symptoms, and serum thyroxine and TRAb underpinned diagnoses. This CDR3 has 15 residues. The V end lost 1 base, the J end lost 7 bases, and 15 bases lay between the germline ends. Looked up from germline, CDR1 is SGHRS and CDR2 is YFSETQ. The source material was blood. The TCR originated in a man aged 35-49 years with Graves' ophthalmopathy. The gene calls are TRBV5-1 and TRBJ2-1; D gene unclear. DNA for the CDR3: TGCGCCAGCAGCTTGCGATTTATATTGGGGAATGAGCAGTTCTTC. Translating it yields CASSLRFILGNEQFF.